The T cell receptor (beta chain) described here comes from a study of regulatory T cells in long-lasting Graves disease. Overall study results and limits: Lower TCR diversity was seen in persistent Graves' patients than in newly diagnosed ones. TRBV28, TRBJ1-2 and TRBJ2-5 emerged as the favored segments in persistent disease.

Time point defined: persistent/refractory GD, antithyroid drugs over 5 years with positive TRAb. RNA from PBMCs was the source of the TCR library. Concerning this clonotype: Its antigen is not identified.

TCR beta libraries were built with iRepertoire HTBI primers and Arm-PCR of CDR3 regions. Via MiXCR, TCRdb re-called the multiplex PCR reads, giving one row per CDR3 protein. The table records some 370,000 distinct CDR3 sequences, 23% of them present only once. This CDR3 spans 15 amino acids. CDR1 and CDR2 (germline): LGHDT, YNNKEL (reference sequence). The J segment lost 4 bases and the V segment lost 5 bases, leaving 10 bases of the junction unmatched. The receptor was isolated from a woman between 40 and 50 years old with Graves disease. The chain recombines TRBV3-1 with TRBJ1-1; TRBD1 aligns across 7 bases. The input for sequencing was peripheral blood mononuclear cells (PBMCs), taken when the disease was refractory, from a patient treated with antithyroid drugs. The CDR3 nucleotides read TGTGCCAGCAGCTTATACCAGGGGGGGGGCACTGAAGCTTTCTTT. Translated: CASSLYQGGGTEAFF.